There are a few counts of the clone carrying this TCR beta chain. The antigen is undetermined. MiXCR, applied by TCRdb to the 5' RACE reads, yields one record per CDR3 protein. Of approximately 180,000 distinct CDR3 sequences detected, around a sixth appear once; the ten largest clones hold 3.5% to 5%. The record originates from a study of CD8 T cells in ankylosing spondylitis. Study results and limitations: There were earlier reports of some motif variants in reactive arthritis synovial fluid and blood. Within matched ankylosing spondylitis synovial fluid, disease-linked clones were reportedly significantly enriched.

CDR1 and CDR2 (germline): SGHVS, FNYEAQ. The ends lost 4 bases at V and 0 bases at J; junction bases unmatched: 10. The CDR3 covers 18 residues. This TCR was sampled from a male donor aged 10 to 35 with ankylosing spondylitis or in good health (not recorded which). Sequencing was done on a sample of blood, either unsorted or a sorted T cell fraction (not recorded which). The chain couples TRBV7-6 to TRBJ2-2; 8 bases map to TRBD2. The CDR3 here is CASSSSEAGGSNTGELFF. In nucleotides, the CDR3 is TGTGCCAGCAGCTCATCAGAGGCGGGAGGATCGAACACCGGGGAGCTGTTTTTT.